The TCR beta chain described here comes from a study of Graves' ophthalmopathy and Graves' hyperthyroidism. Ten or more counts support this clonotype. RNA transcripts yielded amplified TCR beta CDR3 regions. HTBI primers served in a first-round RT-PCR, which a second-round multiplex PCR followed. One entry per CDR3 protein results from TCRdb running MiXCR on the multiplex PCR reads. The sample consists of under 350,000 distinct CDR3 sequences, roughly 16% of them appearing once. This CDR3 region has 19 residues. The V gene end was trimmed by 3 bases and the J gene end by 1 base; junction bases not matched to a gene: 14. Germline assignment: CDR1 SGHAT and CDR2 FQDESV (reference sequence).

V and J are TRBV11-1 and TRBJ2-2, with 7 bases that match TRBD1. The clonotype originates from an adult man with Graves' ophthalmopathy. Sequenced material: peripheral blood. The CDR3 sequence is CASSFFSMKRTGNTGELFF. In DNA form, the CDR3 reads TGTGCCAGCAGCTTCTTTTCGATGAAGCGGACAGGGAACACCGGGGAGCTGTTTTTT.